What follows describes a single T cell receptor (beta chain). Antigen specificity is unknown. This CDR3 is built from 16 residues. The V gene lost 4 bases and the J gene lost 4 bases, with 16 bases spanning the gap. CDR1 is MNHNS and CDR2 is SASEGT in the germline V gene. The sample originates from a study of cytomegalovirus exposure and HLA in healthy donors. The PCR contained 60 Vbeta and 13 Jbeta primers. Clones were read by immunoSEQ multiplex PCR, and TCRdb kept only the in-frame ones, dropping some. The sample consists of around 170,000 clones, roughly four fifths of them appearing once. Each donor was nominally healthy when sampled (though unrecorded immune exposures were likely). Study findings and constraints: Most of the TCR beta V segments (in an earlier analysis) were productive either about 87% or about 30% of the time. Later, an analysis found that common viral pathogens appeared to be linked with several of the most significant clusters. The authors listed 180 or so TCR beta chains as cytomegalovirus-associated.

V and J are TRBV6-1 and TRBJ2-2; possibly TRBD2 for D (6 bases). Material: PBMCs. The source of this sequence is a woman aged 18-29 years in good health and CMV-seronegative. CDR3 sequence: CASSVAWRGSTGELFF. CDR3 in DNA: TGTGCCAGCAGTGTGGCGTGGAGGGGATCCACCGGGGAGCTGTTTTTT.